Presented here are 17 T cell receptor beta chains from one specimen sequenced in a study of T-cell reconstitution after alpha-beta-depleted transplantation in children. A TCRbeta library incorporating unique molecular identifiers was prepared. TCRdb reanalysed the PCR reads using MiXCR and keeps one entry per CDR3 protein. The sample gives some 840,000 distinct CDR3 sequences, around 17% of which show up once; approximately 5% is in the top ten. The sequencing here drew on PBMCs, mostly from graft donor cells, taken 360 days after TCRalphabeta/CD19-depleted stem cell transplant. The receptor source for this set is a male patient aged 10 to 17 who had a stem cell transplant for acute lymphoblastic leukemia, so the T cells may come from the graft donor.

The V call is TRBV5-1, the J call TRBJ2-1; the match to TRBD2 covers 9 bases. With V trimmed by 2 bases and J by 6 bases, 18 bases remained unmatched. Per the germline V gene, CDR1 is SGHRS and CDR2 is YFSETQ. The CDR3 runs to 19 residues. In nucleotides, the CDR3 is TGCGCCAGCAGCTTTGTAGCGGGAGCCGGGAAATTAAAAAGCAATGAGCAGTTCTTC. Amino acid sequence: CASSFVAGAGKLKSNEQFF.

In this sample, this clonotype turned up a few times. The V call is TRBV5-1, the J call TRBJ2-1, with D possibly matching TRBD1 (5 bases). The V end was cut by 0 bases, the J end by 7 bases, with 14 bases between. This CDR3 is built from 15 residues. From germline, CDR1 is SGHRS and CDR2 YFSETQ. CDR3 loop: CASSLGQGSRNEQFF. The CDR3 DNA is TGCGCCAGCAGCTTGGGTCAGGGCTCTCGGAATGAGCAGTTCTTC. Combining the CDR3 with reference TRBV5-1 and TRBJ2-1 gives the whole variable domain KAGVTQTPRYLIKTRGQQVTLSCSPISGHRSVSWYQQTPGQGLQFLFEYFSETQRNKGNFPGRFSGRQFSNSRSEMNVSTLELGDSALYLCASSLGQGSRNEQFFGPGTRLTVL.

This clonotype showed up just once. The CDR3 region has the DNA TGTGCCAGCAGTTACCGCATCCACCTGACTAGGGGGGGTGGAAATGAGCAGTTCTTC. It codes for CASSYRIHLTRGGGNEQFF. The V gene is TRBV6-2 or TRBV6-3, the J gene TRBJ2-1; maybe TRBD2 (7 bases). Germline V gives CDR1 MNHEY, CDR2 SVGEGT. V was trimmed by 2 bases and J by 7 bases, leaving 27 bases between them. This CDR3 contains 19 residues.

This clonotype has a count of ten or more. J is TRBJ2-3 and V is TRBV7-3, with D unresolved. Germline assignment: CDR1 SGHTA and CDR2 FQGTGA. Trimming stripped 3 bases from V and 1 base from J, with 14 bases between. This CDR3 region has 16 residues. Here the CDR3 reads CASSLLPVSGTDTQYF. DNA for the CDR3: TGTGCCAGCAGCTTGCTCCCCGTAAGCGGCACAGATACGCAGTATTTT.

The chain joins TRBV4-1 to TRBJ1-3; the D gene is possibly TRBD1 (6 bases). V gave up 3 bases and J gave up 2 bases, with 20 bases separating them. The CDR3 covers 18 residues. Germline V CDR1 and CDR2: MGHRA, YSYEKL. The CDR3 sequence: CASSQFVLRGRTGNTIYF. The CDR3 DNA is TGCGCCAGCAGCCAGTTCGTCTTGCGGGGGCGCACTGGAAACACCATATATTTT.

This sequence joins TRBV12-3 or TRBV12-4 and TRBJ2-1; D tentatively fits TRBD1 or TRBD2 (6 bases each). The V end was cut by 7 bases, the J end by 8 bases, with 9 bases between. This CDR3 comprises 11 residues. This CDR3 reads CASNRGDEQFF. CDR3 nucleotide sequence: TGTGCCAGCAATAGGGGGGATGAGCAGTTCTTC.

The CDR3 region is CASSGLGAGGPRTQYF. The CDR3, as DNA: TGTGCCAGCAGTGGACTTGGGGCAGGGGGGCCACGTACGCAGTATTTT. This rearrangement joins TRBV6-1 to TRBJ2-3; D perhaps matches TRBD1 (7 bases). Trimming removed 4 bases from V and 8 bases from J, with 22 bases in between. The CDR3 is 16 amino acids. Germline V gene data show CDR1 as MNHNS and CDR2 as SASEGT.

The chain couples TRBV7-3 to TRBJ2-1; possible D gene TRBD2, 6 bases. Germline V gives CDR1 SGHTA, CDR2 FQGTGA. There are 14 residues in the CDR3. V dropped 6 bases and J dropped 6 bases, with 15 bases sitting between them. This CDR3 is CASRWPGVGNEQFF. Written as DNA, the CDR3 is TGTGCCAGCAGGTGGCCGGGAGTCGGCAATGAGCAGTTCTTC.

This clonotype was seen only a few times. V is TRBV4-1 and J is TRBJ2-7; D is possibly TRBD1 or TRBD2 (5 bases each). V gave up 1 base and J gave up 4 bases, with 14 bases separating them. Germline values: CDR1 MGHRA, CDR2 YSYEKL. This CDR3 is 15 amino acids long. In DNA form, the CDR3 reads TGCGCCAGCAGCCAAGTGTTGGGGCCGGGGTACGAGCAGTACTTC. Translated: CASSQVLGPGYEQYF.

This chain joins TRBV27 and TRBJ2-7; TRBD2 might be the D (6 bases). The V end was cut by 5 bases, the J end by 2 bases, with 13 bases between. In germline, CDR1 is MNHEY, CDR2 SMNVEV (reference sequence). The CDR3 sequence is 14 residues long. The DNA of the CDR3 is TGTGCCAGCAGTGTTGGACTACCGACCTACGAGCAGTACTTC. This sequence encodes CASSVGLPTYEQYF.

This clonotype has at least ten counts. V usage is TRBV27 and J usage is TRBJ2-2, with 7 nucleotides matching TRBD1. The CDR3 totals 14 residues. Germline V gene lookup returns CDR1 MNHEY and CDR2 SMNVEV (reference sequence). V was clipped by 4 bases and J by 5 bases; unmatched bases: 4. The CDR3 nucleotides are TGTGCCAGCAGTTATCTGACAGGGACCGGGGAGCTGTTTTTT. Its translation is CASSYLTGTGELFF.

The gene calls are TRBV29-1 and TRBJ1-2; D unclear. CDR3 size: 13 residues. V was clipped by 3 bases and J by 8 bases, with 16 bases between them. CDR1 is SQVTM, CDR2 ANQGSEA, per germline. CDR3 in amino acids: CSVDKGPRHGYTF. Written as DNA, the CDR3 is TGCAGCGTTGACAAGGGCCCTAGGCACGGCTACACCTTC.

The V gene is TRBV5-5, the J gene TRBJ2-7; D is unclear. The CDR3 covers 15 residues. V lost 0 bases, J lost 3 bases, and 13 bases lay in between. Germline V gene sequence: CDR1 SGHKS, CDR2 YYEKEE (reference sequence). The chain's CDR3 is CASSLGPEMLYEQYF. The DNA for the CDR3 is TGTGCCAGCAGCTTGGGGCCAGAAATGCTCTACGAGCAGTACTTC.

This clonotype was recorded a few times. V usage is TRBV10-1 and J usage is TRBJ2-7, with 9 bases fitting TRBD1. The V gene's germline CDR1 is WNHNN and CDR2 SYGVQD (reference sequence). The CDR3 covers 15 residues. V gave up 4 bases and J gave up 6 bases; unmatched junction bases: 10. The CDR3 reads CASSGTGTGSIEQYF. For the CDR3, the DNA is TGCGCCAGCAGTGGAACCGGGACAGGGTCGATCGAGCAGTACTTC.

The J gene is TRBJ2-1, the V gene TRBV3-1; TRBD2 aligns across 7 bases. CDR3 length: 18 residues. CDR1 and CDR2 from the germline V gene are LGHDT and YNNKEL (reference sequence). The junction had 25 bases not matched to a gene; V was cut back by 11 bases and J by 6 bases. The CDR3 DNA sequence: TGTGCCTTCAGCCCACCTCTAGCGGCGCTTCCCTTACCCAATGAGCAGTTCTTC. Translated: CAFSPPLAALPLPNEQFF.

The CDR3, as DNA: TGCGCCGCCCAGGGGGTTGGTGGGGCCAACGTCCTGACTTTC. Translating it yields CAAQGVGGANVLTF. V is TRBV4-1 and J is TRBJ2-6, with 7 bases identical to TRBD1. Germline V lookup: CDR1 MGHRA, CDR2 YSYEKL. The CDR3 has 14 amino acids. Germline trimming cut 11 bases from V and 3 bases from J; bases unmatched to any gene: 7.

The rearrangement links TRBV20-1 to TRBJ2-1; D is possibly TRBD2 (5 bases). The CDR3 loop spans 13 amino acids. Looked up from germline, CDR1 is DFQATT and CDR2 is SNEGSKA (reference sequence). V shed 3 bases and J shed 1 base, with 7 bases lying between them. The CDR3 coding sequence is TGCAGTGCTAGTCGGGGATCCTACAATGAGCAGTTCTTC. It specifies CSASRGSYNEQFF.